This T cell receptor (beta chain) was identified during a study of blood T cell repertoires in COVID-19. Overall study: Whether acute or convalescent, the COVID-19 samples came from the United States, Italy and Spain. Sources were T cells, B-cell-depleted T cells, or PBMCs; the material itself was cDNA or gDNA.

The data were produced by immunoSEQ multiplex PCR, yet TCRdb's version contains in-frame clones alone and is incomplete. This table has 270,000 or so clones, 82% appearing once. The source is a woman younger than 35 with acute or convalescent COVID-19. The sequenced sample was peripheral blood.

CDR3 coding DNA: TGCGCCAGCAGTGAGTCCCCGGGACAGGGATTGAACACTGAAGCTTTCTTT. Encoded protein: CASSESPGQGLNTEAFF. The chain has TRBV10-1 and TRBJ1-1; 9 bases fit TRBD1. The germline V gene has CDR1 WNHNN and CDR2 SYGVQD (reference sequence). Trimming took 0 bases from V and 0 from J; bases not matched to a gene: 5. The CDR3 has 17 residues.